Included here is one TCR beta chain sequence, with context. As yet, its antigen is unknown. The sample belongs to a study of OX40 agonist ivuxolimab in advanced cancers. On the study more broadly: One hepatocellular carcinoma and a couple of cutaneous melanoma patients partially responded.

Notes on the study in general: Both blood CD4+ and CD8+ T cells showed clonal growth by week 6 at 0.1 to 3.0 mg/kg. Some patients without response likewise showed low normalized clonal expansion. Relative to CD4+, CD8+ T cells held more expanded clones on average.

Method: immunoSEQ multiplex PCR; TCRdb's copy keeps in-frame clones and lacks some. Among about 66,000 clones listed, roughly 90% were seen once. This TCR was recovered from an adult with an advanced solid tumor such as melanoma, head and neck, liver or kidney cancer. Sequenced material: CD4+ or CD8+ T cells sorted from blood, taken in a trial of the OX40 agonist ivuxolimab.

CDR3 sequence (DNA): TGTGCCAGCAGCTTGGTCAAAGGCGAGCAGTACTTC. Translating gives CASSLVKGEQYF. The chain combines TRBV5-4 with TRBJ2-7, with D uncertain. V lost 0 bases, J lost 6 bases, and 7 bases lay in between. Germline-derived CDR1 and CDR2 are SGHNT and YYREEE (reference sequence). The CDR3 sequence is 12 residues long.